A selection of T cell receptor beta chains follows, all from one sample in a study of glioma-infiltrating T cells. Each CDR3 protein is one row after TCRdb ran MiXCR on the multiplex PCR reads. The data show some 93,000 distinct CDR3 sequences, with about 37% seen just once and 30% to 40% held by the top ten. The sample consisted of glioma tissue, nonneoplastic brain tissue, or PBMCs (not recorded which). The receptor set was obtained from a human donor with low-grade glioma or glioblastoma, undergoing nonglioma brain surgery, or in good health (not recorded which). CDR3s include the opening cysteine and the closing phenylalanine or tryptophan. A D gene is named only where the DNA matches it firmly. Clone size is stated in some rows and not others, as once, few, many or a class when expanded.

j_call | v_call | clone_size | d_call | cdr3_nt | cdr3_aa
TRBJ1-1 | TRBV3-1 | many | TRBD1 | TGTGCCAGCAGCCAATCCCCGGGACAGGGAAAAACAGCTTTCTTT | CASSQSPGQGKTAFF
TRBJ1-1 | TRBV2 | many | . | TGTGCCAGCAGTGTTAAAGGGGTGAACACTGAAGCTTTCTTT | CASSVKGVNTEAFF
TRBJ2-1 | TRBV25-1 | few | . | TGTGCCAGCAGTGAATGGGGCCGAGGGCAGGGAGGATACAATGAGCAGTTCTTC | CASSEWGRGQGGYNEQFF
TRBJ1-3 | TRBV2 | many | . | TGTGCCAGCAGTGGCTTTGGGCGGTTCTCTGGAAACACCATATATTTT | CASSGFGRFSGNTIYF
TRBJ2-1 | TRBV6-1 | . | . | TGTGCCAGCAATATACAGGGGGGGTTCACCAATGAGCAGTTCTTC | CASNIQGGFTNEQFF
TRBJ1-1 | TRBV9 | . | . | TGTGCCAGCAGCCCCGAGGTGGGTTTTGGGAGTGAAGCTTTCTTT | CASSPEVGFGSEAFF
TRBJ2-1 | TRBV6-1 | many | . | TGTGCCAGGAGTATAACCGGGACCCCGTACAATGAGCAGTTCTTC | CARSITGTPYNEQFF
TRBJ1-1 | TRBV7-9 | many | . | TGTGCCAGCAGCTTAGCGTCCGGGAGGAACACTGAAGCTTTCTTT | CASSLASGRNTEAFF
TRBJ2-7 | TRBV6-2/TRBV6-3 | . | . | TGTGCCAGCGGCCAGACGGGCCGAGCCTACGAGCAGTACTTC | CASGQTGRAYEQYF
TRBJ2-1 | TRBV6-5 | . | . | TGTGCCAGCAGTAGGACAGAGAACTCCTACAATGAGCAGTTCTTC | CASSRTENSYNEQFF
TRBJ2-5 | TRBV27 | many | . | TGTGCCAGCAGTGCAGACAGGGAGGTGGAGACCCAGTACTTC | CASSADREVETQYF
TRBJ2-1 | TRBV6-2/TRBV6-3 | many | TRBD2 | TGTGCCAGCAGTTACAGACTAGCGGGATCGGGGGAGCAGTTCTTC | CASSYRLAGSGEQFF
TRBJ2-2 | TRBV28 | many | . | TGTGCCAGCAGTCCTACAGGGGGGGAAGGGGAGCTGTTTTTT | CASSPTGGEGELFF
TRBJ1-2 | TRBV9 | . | . | TGTGCCAGCACCCAACATTTAACTAATGGCTACACCTTC | CASTQHLTNGYTF
TRBJ1-2 | TRBV27 | many | . | TGTGCCAGCAGTTTACAGGGCTTGGATGGCTACACCTTC | CASSLQGLDGYTF
TRBJ1-2 | TRBV29-1 | few | TRBD1 | TGCAGCGTCCACCGGGACAGGGGCTCCTATGGCTACACCTTC | CSVHRDRGSYGYTF
TRBJ2-3 | TRBV2 | many | TRBD1 | TGTGCCAGCAGCACCCCGACAGGGACCACAGATACGCAGTATTTT | CASSTPTGTTDTQYF
TRBJ1-6 | TRBV28 | . | TRBD1 | TGTGCCAGCAGTCCCTCAAGGACAGGTCAAACCTATAATTCACCCCTCCACTTT | CASSPSRTGQTYNSPLHF
TRBJ2-5 | TRBV20-1 | many | . | TGCAGTGCTTTACACCAGGAGACCCAGTACTTC | CSALHQETQYF
TRBJ2-4 | TRBV7-9 | . | TRBD1 | TGTGCCAGCAGCTCTCAGGGGACAGGATTAGCCAAAAACATTCAGTACTTC | CASSSQGTGLAKNIQYF